This T cell receptor (beta chain) was profiled in a study of control samples from healthy donors and cancer patients. The repertoire was sequenced with immunoSEQ multiplex PCR; TCRdb's copy has only in-frame clones and lacks some. The repertoire holds over 110,000 clones, roughly 92% seen once, with approximately 10% in the top ten. V trimming: 3 bases; J trimming: 15 bases; junction bases outside the gene matches: 7. CDR3 length: 12 residues. The clonotype originates from a man aged 25-45 years in good health. The genes are TRBV12-3 or TRBV12-4 and TRBJ2-1, with 8 bases lining up with TRBD2. The source material was blood. Written as DNA, the CDR3 is TGTGCCAGCAGTTTTAGCGGGGAGGCTTGGTTCTTC. Translating gives CASSFSGEAWFF.